This T cell receptor beta chain stems from a study of T cells in Graves' hyperthyroidism and ophthalmopathy. Whole-study results and caveats: Model predictions of ophthalmopathy came a median roughly 6.7 months before onset.

RNA transcripts were the template for amplifying TCR beta CDR3 regions. HTBI primers were employed in a first-round RT-PCR of the TCR CDR3. MiXCR, run by TCRdb on the multiplex PCR reads, gives a single entry per CDR3 protein. The table shows about 200,000 distinct CDR3 sequences, with about 17% occurring only once. With regard to this clonotype: Its antigen is not identified.

The CDR3 runs to 17 residues. The germline gives CDR1 MDHEN, CDR2 SYDVKM. After removal of 5 bases from V and 2 bases from J, the junction contained 4 bases not matched to a gene. PBMCs came from 7.5 to 10 ml fresh peripheral blood. The chain carries TRBV28 and TRBJ2-1; 15 bases fit TRBD2. The origin of this receptor is a woman in her forties or fifties with Graves' hyperthyroidism. The sequencing sample was made of blood. Here the CDR3 DNA reads TGTGCCAGCAGTGGGACTAGCGGGAGGAGTCCCTACAATGAGCAGTTCTTC. Translating gives CASSGTSGRSPYNEQFF.